The next 21 T cell receptor beta chains were all read from a single sample in a study of vaccination effects on CD4 cells after COVID-19. Using immunoSEQ multiplex PCR, the repertoire was profiled, and TCRdb retains in-frame clones only, with some absent. The table shows about 38,000 clones, with under 75% occurring only once. Their recognized antigens are unknown. Before sequencing took place, the ViraFEST assay used viral peptide pools to expand antigen-specific CD4+ T cells. Scientists isolated CD4+ T cells after a roughly 10-day culture period ended. Among the vaccine recipients, none had a prior SARS-CoV-2 infection, and nucleocapsid antibodies were negative. The starting material was CD4+ T cells from PBMCs cultured with SARS-CoV-2 spike peptides, obtained before COVID-19 vaccination. The receptors stem from a human donor who received a COVID-19 vaccine.

The chain employs TRBV10-3 and TRBJ1-6; TRBD1 matches 7 bases. V dropped 6 bases and J dropped 2; count of bases not matched to a gene: 4. Germline V lookup: CDR1 ENHRY, CDR2 SYGVKD. This CDR3 comprises 15 residues. The CDR3 DNA reads as TGTGCCATCAGGGGGGACAGCCCCTATAATTCACCCCTCCACTTT. Encoded protein: CAIRGDSPYNSPLHF.

This chain joins TRBV11-2 and TRBJ1-3; no definite D call. CDR1 is SGHAT and CDR2 is FQNNGV in the germline V gene. This CDR3 is built from 14 residues. V shed 8 bases and J shed 1 base, with 12 bases lying between them. The DNA for the CDR3 is TGTGCCAGCGGGAGGGAGGTTTCTGGAAACACCATATATTTT. It translates to CASGREVSGNTIYF.

The chain is built from TRBV12-3 or TRBV12-4 and TRBJ2-1; possibly TRBD2 for D (5 bases). V was clipped by 6 bases and J by 7 bases, with 10 bases between them. The CDR3 runs 12 residues. As DNA, the CDR3 is TGTGCCAGCAGCCCACTAGTGAATGAGCAGTTCTTC. Amino acid sequence: CASSPLVNEQFF.

The genes are TRBV28 and TRBJ1-1; D unresolved. The germline V gene has CDR1 MDHEN and CDR2 SYDVKM. The V and J ends lost 2 bases and 3 bases respectively, with 7 bases between them. The CDR3 consists of 13 residues. CDR3 nucleotide sequence: TGTGCCAGCAGTTTAAGGCCGGACACTGAAGCTTTCTTT. This encodes CASSLRPDTEAFF.

This clone was counted only a few times. This chain links TRBV7-2 with TRBJ1-1; no definite D call. The CDR3 has 13 residues. Germline V lookup: CDR1 SGHTA, CDR2 FQGNSA. V dropped 0 bases and J dropped 5 bases, with 7 bases sitting between them. The CDR3 nucleotides read TGTGCCAGCAGCTTAGCTGACCCGACTGAAGCTTTCTTT. Amino acids: CASSLADPTEAFF.

This rearrangement joins TRBV5-1 to TRBJ1-5; a weak D match, TRBD1 (5 bases). This CDR3 spans 14 amino acids. V dropped 4 bases and J dropped 2 bases, with 10 bases sitting between them. CDR1 and CDR2 (germline): SGHRS, YFSETQ. The CDR3: CASSPRGGNQPQHF. DNA for the CDR3: TGCGCCAGCAGCCCCCGAGGGGGCAATCAGCCCCAGCATTTT.

This chain links TRBV9 with TRBJ2-7; the D gene is possibly TRBD2 (5 bases). There are 14 residues in the CDR3. The germline V gene has CDR1 SGDLS and CDR2 YYNGEE. The germline V and J ends were trimmed by 4 bases and 1 base, with 12 bases remaining between them. This CDR3 is CASSPFPGSYEQYF. The CDR3 bases are TGTGCCAGCAGCCCCTTCCCGGGGTCCTACGAGCAGTACTTC.

The rearrangement links TRBV24-1 to TRBJ1-2; D is uncertain. Trimming stripped 1 base from V and 8 bases from J, with 13 bases between. Germline CDR1 is KGHDR and CDR2 is SFDVKD. CDR3 size: 14 residues. The CDR3 coding sequence is TGTGCCACCAGTGATTTCAACAGACCCTTGGGCTACACCTTC. Amino acid sequence: CATSDFNRPLGYTF.

V gene TRBV24-1 combines with J gene TRBJ2-3; the D gene is possibly TRBD1 (6 bases). Between the trimmed V and J ends, which lost 4 bases and 3 bases, there was a span of 10 bases. The CDR3 has 14 residues. The V gene's germline CDR1 is KGHDR and CDR2 SFDVKD. CDR3 sequence: CATSDTGTTDTQYF. CDR3 coding DNA: TGTGCCACCAGTGACACCGGGACAACAGATACGCAGTATTTT.

The chain carries TRBV29-1 and TRBJ1-1; D gene unclear. In germline, CDR1 is SQVTM, CDR2 ANQGSEA. The germline V and J ends were trimmed by 6 bases and 0 bases, with 14 bases remaining between them. The CDR3 covers 14 residues. Here the CDR3 DNA reads TGCAGCGTCAAAACCAAGACGGTGAACACTGAAGCTTTCTTT. It translates to CSVKTKTVNTEAFF.

The chain combines TRBV5-1 with TRBJ1-3; D is undetermined. This CDR3 has 15 amino acids. V was pared by 4 bases and J by 0 bases, with 11 bases between. CDR1 is SGHRS and CDR2 is YFSETQ in the germline V gene. The CDR3 loop is CASSVGASSGNTIYF. CDR3 nucleotides: TGCGCCAGCAGCGTCGGAGCCTCCTCTGGAAACACCATATATTTT.

V is TRBV4-2 and J is TRBJ2-1, with TRBD2 matching over 11 bases. With V trimmed by 0 bases and J by 8 bases, 12 bases remained unmatched. This CDR3 comprises 18 residues. Germline V gene lookup returns CDR1 LGHNA and CDR2 YNFKEQ. In DNA, the CDR3 is TGTGCCAGCAGCCAAGAACGTCAGTCTAGCGGGGGGTTCGATGAGCAGTTCTTC. This encodes CASSQERQSSGGFDEQFF.

This chain links TRBV4-3 with TRBJ1-2; the match to TRBD1 covers 7 bases. CDR1 and CDR2 (germline): LGHNA, YSLEER. J was trimmed by 8 bases and V by 0 bases; bases with no gene match: 3. The CDR3 is 13 amino acids. The CDR3 nucleotides are TGCGCCAGCAGCCAAGATACGGACAGGGGCTACACCTTC. Encoded protein: CASSQDTDRGYTF.

The CDR3, as DNA: TGCGCCAGCAGCCAAGATAGGGCAGGGGTTAGAGCTTTCTTT. Translating gives CASSQDRAGVRAFF. This rearrangement joins TRBV4-3 to TRBJ1-1, with a tentative D call TRBD1 (6 bases). Germline V gives CDR1 LGHNA, CDR2 YSLEER. V was clipped by 0 bases and J by 10 bases, with 15 bases between them. The CDR3 has 14 amino acids.

The chain has TRBV7-8 and TRBJ2-7; D uncertain. The ends were cut back, 5 bases at V and 3 bases at J, with 14 bases in the middle. Germline V gives CDR1 SGHVS, CDR2 FQNEAQ. CDR3 length: 14 amino acids. The DNA for the CDR3 is TGTGCCAGCAGCCCACCCCCGGGCCTCTACGAGCAGTACTTC. Translation gives CASSPPPGLYEQYF.

The rearrangement uses TRBV30 and TRBJ2-7; 7 bases align to TRBD2. Trimming at V came to 0 bases and at J to 5 bases, leaving 4 bases not matched to a gene. Germline V gene lookup returns CDR1 GTSNPN and CDR2 SVGIG (reference sequence). This CDR3 has 13 amino acids. In nucleotides, the CDR3 is TGTGCCTGGAGTGTGGGGAGGGATAACGAGCAGTACTTC. This encodes CAWSVGRDNEQYF.

This clone was seen more than once but under ten times. The chain uses TRBV4-1 and TRBJ1-6; TRBD1 agrees at 10 bases. This CDR3 region has 18 residues. Germline values: CDR1 MGHRA, CDR2 YSYEKL. Germline trimming cut 1 base from V and 2 bases from J; bases unmatched to any gene: 5. CDR3 residues: CASSQGGQGLTYNSPLHF. CDR3 sequence (DNA): TGCGCCAGCAGCCAAGGGGGACAGGGGTTAACCTATAATTCACCCCTCCACTTT.

V and J are TRBV4-1 and TRBJ1-4; D ambiguous. CDR1 is MGHRA and CDR2 is YSYEKL in the germline V gene. V was clipped by 4 bases and J by 5 bases, with 20 bases between them. The CDR3 runs to 17 residues. The CDR3 nucleotides are TGCGCCAGCAGCCCTCAATCTGGACGGACCCTGAATGAAAAACTGTTTTTT. The encoded protein is CASSPQSGRTLNEKLFF.

The J gene is TRBJ1-1, the V gene TRBV19, with 9 bases fitting TRBD1. Per the germline V gene, CDR1 is LNHDA and CDR2 is SQIVND (reference sequence). Trimming at V came to 6 bases and at J to 6 bases, leaving 8 bases not matched to a gene. This CDR3 contains 14 residues. The CDR3 sequence: CASRLGDREAEAFF. The CDR3 nucleotides are TGTGCCAGTAGGCTAGGGGACAGGGAGGCTGAAGCTTTCTTT.

CDR3 DNA sequence: TGTGCCAGCAGTGTTGGTGTAACAAGGTCCGGGGAGCTGTTTTTT. Translating it yields CASSVGVTRSGELFF. The V and J genes are TRBV2 and TRBJ2-2, with D unclear. The V gene's germline CDR1 is SNHLY and CDR2 FYNNEI. V dropped 4 bases and J dropped 6 bases, with 15 bases sitting between them. This CDR3 is built from 15 residues.

The chain is built from TRBV28 and TRBJ2-7; 8 positions match TRBD1. Looked up from germline, CDR1 is MDHEN and CDR2 is SYDVKM. The V segment lost 4 bases and the J segment 2 bases; nucleotides outside the gene matches: 7. CDR3 length equals 15 residues. Here the CDR3 DNA reads TGTGCCAGCAGTTCAATTCAGGGGGCCCCCTACGAGCAGTACTTC. Protein product: CASSSIQGAPYEQYF.